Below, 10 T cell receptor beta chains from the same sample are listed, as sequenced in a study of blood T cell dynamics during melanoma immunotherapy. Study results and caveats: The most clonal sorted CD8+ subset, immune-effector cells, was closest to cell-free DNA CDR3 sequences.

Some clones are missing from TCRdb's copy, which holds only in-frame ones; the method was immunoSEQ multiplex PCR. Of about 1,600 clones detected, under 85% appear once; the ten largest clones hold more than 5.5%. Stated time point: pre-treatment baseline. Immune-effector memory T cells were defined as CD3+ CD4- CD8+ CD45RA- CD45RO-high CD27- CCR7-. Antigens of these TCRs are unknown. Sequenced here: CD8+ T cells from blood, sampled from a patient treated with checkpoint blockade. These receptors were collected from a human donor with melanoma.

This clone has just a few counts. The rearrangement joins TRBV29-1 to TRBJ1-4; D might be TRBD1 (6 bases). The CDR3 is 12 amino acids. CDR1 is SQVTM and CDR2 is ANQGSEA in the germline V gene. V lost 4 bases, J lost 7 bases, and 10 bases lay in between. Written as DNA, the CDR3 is TGCAGCGTTGGGACAGACCCTGAAAAACTGTTTTTT. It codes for CSVGTDPEKLFF.

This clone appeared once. CDR3 coding DNA: TGTGCCTGGAGTGATTCAGCTAGCGGGAGGGCTCTCGAGCAGTACTTC. Translating it yields CAWSDSASGRALEQYF. The V gene is TRBV30, the J gene TRBJ2-7; TRBD2 aligns across 12 bases. Unmatched junction bases numbered 10, after V lost 1 base and J lost 6 bases. Germline V lookup: CDR1 GTSNPN, CDR2 SVGIG (reference sequence). CDR3 size: 16 residues.

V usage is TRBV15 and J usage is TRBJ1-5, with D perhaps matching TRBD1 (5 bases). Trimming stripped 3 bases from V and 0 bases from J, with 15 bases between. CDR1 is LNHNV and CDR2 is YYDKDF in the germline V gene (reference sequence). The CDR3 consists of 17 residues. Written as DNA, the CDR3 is TGTGCCACCAGCAGCTTAAGGACACTTTATAGCAATCAGCCCCAGCATTTT. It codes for CATSSLRTLYSNQPQHF.

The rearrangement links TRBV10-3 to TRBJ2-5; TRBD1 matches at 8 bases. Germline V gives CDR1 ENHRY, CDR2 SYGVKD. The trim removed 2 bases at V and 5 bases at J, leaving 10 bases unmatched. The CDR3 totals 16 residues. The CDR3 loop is CAISEAIGQGAETQYF. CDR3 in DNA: TGTGCCATCAGTGAGGCAATAGGACAGGGTGCGGAGACCCAGTACTTC.

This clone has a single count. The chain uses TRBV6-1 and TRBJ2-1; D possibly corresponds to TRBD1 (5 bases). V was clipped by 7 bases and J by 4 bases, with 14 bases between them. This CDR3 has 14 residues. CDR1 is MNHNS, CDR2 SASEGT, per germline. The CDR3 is CASTWQGSYNEQFF. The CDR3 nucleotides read TGTGCCAGCACATGGCAGGGTTCGTACAATGAGCAGTTCTTC.

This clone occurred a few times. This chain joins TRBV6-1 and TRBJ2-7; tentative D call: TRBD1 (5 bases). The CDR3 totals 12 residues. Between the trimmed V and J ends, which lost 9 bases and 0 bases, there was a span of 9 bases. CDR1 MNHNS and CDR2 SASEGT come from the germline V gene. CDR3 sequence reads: CASRTGSYEQYF. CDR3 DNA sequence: TGTGCCAGTAGAACAGGCTCCTACGAGCAGTACTTC.

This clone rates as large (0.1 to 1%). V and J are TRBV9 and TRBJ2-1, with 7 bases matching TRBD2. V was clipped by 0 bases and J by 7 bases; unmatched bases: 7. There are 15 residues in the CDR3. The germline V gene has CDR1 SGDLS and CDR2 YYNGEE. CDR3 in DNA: TGTGCCAGCAGCGTAGAGGCGGGAGTAAGTAATGAGCAGTTCTTC. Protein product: CASSVEAGVSNEQFF.

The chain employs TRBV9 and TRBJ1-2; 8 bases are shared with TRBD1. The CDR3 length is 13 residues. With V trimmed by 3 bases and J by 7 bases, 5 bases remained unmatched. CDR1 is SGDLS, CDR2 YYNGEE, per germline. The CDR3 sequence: CASSGDRGGGYTF. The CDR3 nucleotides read TGTGCCAGCAGCGGAGACAGGGGAGGTGGCTACACCTTC.

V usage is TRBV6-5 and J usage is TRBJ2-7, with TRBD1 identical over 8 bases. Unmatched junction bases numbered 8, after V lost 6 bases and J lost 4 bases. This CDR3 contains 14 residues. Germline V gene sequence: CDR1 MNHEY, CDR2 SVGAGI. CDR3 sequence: CASRAGTGGYEQYF. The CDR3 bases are TGTGCCAGCAGAGCCGGGACAGGAGGATACGAGCAGTACTTC.

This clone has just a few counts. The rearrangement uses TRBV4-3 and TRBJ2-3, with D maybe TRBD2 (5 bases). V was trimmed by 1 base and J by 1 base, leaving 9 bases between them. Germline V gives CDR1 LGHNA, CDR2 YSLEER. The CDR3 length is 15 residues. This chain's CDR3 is CASSQVWRGTDTQYF. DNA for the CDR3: TGCGCCAGCAGCCAAGTGTGGCGGGGCACAGATACGCAGTATTTT.